One and the same sample provided the 24 T cell receptor beta chains below, sequenced in a study of spatial heterogeneity in lung cancer. Specified time point: sample taken at primary tumor resection. These receptors are not linked to any known antigen. Study-level results: The study found that expanded intratumoral alpha and beta TCR counts tracked tumor mutation counts.

MiXCR, applied by TCRdb to the 5' RACE reads, yields one record per CDR3 protein. The data contain some 16,000 distinct CDR3 sequences, around 6.5% of them singletons. The starting material was lung tumor tissue, obtained at surgery. The origin of the receptors is a female donor with early-stage non-small cell lung cancer.

This clonotype was seen many times. This beta chain was picked up by a library intended for alpha chains and is off target, so its count carries little meaning. The CDR3 DNA follows: TGCGCCAGCAGCTTGGCGGGGGGCCCGAACACTGAAGCTTTCTTT. Translation gives CASSLAGGPNTEAFF. This chain uses TRBV5-1 with TRBJ1-1; TRBD1 is a possible D gene (6 bases). The germline V gene encodes CDR1 SGHRS and CDR2 YFSETQ. The CDR3 is 15 residues long. The V end was cut by 0 bases, the J end by 1 base, with 10 bases between.

This clonotype occurred many times. Because this beta chain is a stray read in a library intended to capture alpha chains, its abundance should not be given much weight. The rearrangement joins TRBV4-1 to TRBJ1-3; D unresolved. The V and J ends lost 1 base and 0 bases respectively, with 10 bases between them. Germline assignment: CDR1 MGHRA and CDR2 YSYEKL. The CDR3 length is 16 residues. The CDR3 loop reads CASSQVLAFSGNTIYF. CDR3 coding DNA: TGCGCCAGCAGCCAAGTTTTAGCGTTCTCTGGAAACACCATATATTTT.

This clonotype was counted ten times or more. Found in a library prepared for alpha chains, this beta chain is an off-target read, and its abundance has little meaning. The V gene is TRBV11-3, the J gene TRBJ2-1, with TRBD1 matching over 9 bases. J was trimmed by 9 bases and V by 0 bases; bases with no gene match: 9. CDR1 and CDR2 from the germline V gene are SGHNT and YENEEA. The CDR3 is 16 amino acids. The CDR3 protein is CASSLDPRTGVLEQFF. The CDR3 coding sequence is TGTGCCAGCAGCTTAGATCCCCGGACAGGGGTTCTTGAGCAGTTCTTC.

This clonotype is labeled medium-sized. This beta chain lies outside the target of a library built for alpha chains; its clone size means little. This chain links TRBV4-1 with TRBJ2-3, with D perhaps being TRBD1 or TRBD2 (5 bases each). The CDR3 is made up of 16 amino acids. The V gene's germline CDR1 is MGHRA and CDR2 YSYEKL. V lost 0 bases, J lost 7 bases, and 17 bases lay in between. The CDR3 reads CASSQEFPGRLNTQYF. The CDR3 bases are TGCGCCAGCAGCCAAGAATTCCCGGGACGCCTCAATACGCAGTATTTT.

This clonotype turned up a few times. Since the library was made to target alpha chains, this beta chain is a stray read and its abundance is not meaningful. The chain recombines TRBV7-9 with TRBJ2-2; TRBD2 aligns across 8 bases. The germline CDR1 and CDR2 sequences are SEHNR and FQNEAQ (reference sequence). The CDR3 covers 14 residues. V shed 3 bases, J shed 5 bases, and the junction held 2 bases outside the gene matches. CDR3 region: CASSLGLETGELFF. Written as DNA, the CDR3 is TGTGCCAGCAGCTTGGGACTAGAAACCGGGGAGCTGTTTTTT.

Many counts were recorded for this clonotype. With the library built for alpha chains, this beta chain is off target and its frequency is not meaningful. The chain combines TRBV5-1 with TRBJ2-3; 7 bases map to TRBD2. V shed 6 bases and J 2 bases; nucleotides not matched to a gene: 12. This CDR3 contains 16 residues. CDR1 and CDR2 from the germline V gene are SGHRS and YFSETQ. CDR3 region: CASTFLAGTTTDTQYF. CDR3 DNA sequence: TGCGCCAGCACCTTCCTAGCCGGGACTACCACAGATACGCAGTATTTT.

Note on this clonotype: Being off target in a library aimed at alpha chains, this beta chain has a size of little meaning. CDR3 loop: CASSRLGSGGTDTQYF. The CDR3 coding sequence is TGTGCCAGCAGCCGCCTCGGTAGCGGGGGTACAGATACGCAGTATTTT. The chain is built from TRBV28 and TRBJ2-3; TRBD2 matches 9 bases. The trim removed 6 bases at V and 3 bases at J, leaving 10 bases unmatched. CDR1 is MDHEN, CDR2 SYDVKM, per germline. The CDR3 spans 16 residues.

Remarks on this clonotype: This beta chain slipped into a library made for alpha chains as a stray read, so its size is not meaningful. The chain uses TRBV12-3 or TRBV12-4 and TRBJ2-3, with TRBD2 identical over 15 bases. The CDR3 has 18 residues. J lost 3 bases, V lost 2 bases, and 6 bases had no gene match. As DNA, the CDR3 is TGTGCCAGCAGTTTATCTGGGACTAGCGGGGGGAAAACAGATACGCAGTATTTT. As protein: CASSLSGTSGGKTDTQYF.

About this clonotype itself: The size of this beta chain means little, since it is a stray read in a library made for alpha chains. V and J are TRBV28 and TRBJ2-1, with a tentative D call TRBD2 (6 bases). Trimming took 6 bases from V and 2 from J, leaving 8 bases between them. CDR3 length equals 13 residues. Germline loops: CDR1 MDHEN, CDR2 SYDVKM. CDR3 protein: CASSGTPYNEQFF. The CDR3, as DNA: TGTGCCAGCAGCGGGACTCCCTACAATGAGCAGTTCTTC.

There are many counts of this clonotype. Because this beta chain is a stray read in a library intended to capture alpha chains, its abundance should not be given much weight. The chain joins TRBV5-1 to TRBJ2-3; D call uncertain. V lost 0 bases and J 0 bases, leaving 8 bases between the germline ends. The CDR3 runs to 15 residues. The germline CDR1 and CDR2 sequences are SGHRS and YFSETQ. The CDR3 loop is CASSLEASSTDTQYF. In DNA form, the CDR3 reads TGCGCCAGCAGCTTGGAAGCGTCTAGCACAGATACGCAGTATTTT.

This clonotype was recorded a few times. Since it is a stray read in a library aimed at alpha chains, this beta chain has a size that is not meaningful. The chain recombines TRBV27 with TRBJ1-5; D is possibly TRBD1 (5 bases). Trimming shortened V by 2 bases and J by 4 bases, and 12 bases separated the two germline ends. This CDR3 is 15 amino acids long. Germline values: CDR1 MNHEY, CDR2 SMNVEV (reference sequence). CDR3 sequence: CASSLVGTANQPQHF. CDR3 DNA sequence: TGTGCCAGCAGTTTAGTAGGGACGGCTAATCAGCCCCAGCATTTT.

The table lists this clonotype with many counts. Little can be read into the size of this beta chain, an off-target read in a library designed for alpha chains. The CDR3 spells CASSLLRHEQYF. Here the CDR3 DNA reads TGTGCCAGCAGTTTGCTTCGCCACGAGCAGTACTTC. The chain couples TRBV28 to TRBJ2-7; D gene unclear. The CDR3 has 12 residues. CDR1 and CDR2 from the germline V gene are MDHEN and SYDVKM. Between the trimmed V and J ends, which lost 3 bases and 5 bases, there was a span of 8 bases.

The sample holds many counts of this clonotype. This beta chain came through as a stray read in a library set up for alpha chains, and its size says little. The chain combines TRBV20-1 with TRBJ2-5; 7 nucleotides line up with TRBD1. V shed 0 bases and J 4 bases; nucleotides not matched to a gene: 8. The CDR3 has 15 residues. CDR1 and CDR2 (germline): DFQATT, SNEGSKA (reference sequence). The DNA of the CDR3 is TGCAGTGCTAGAGACATGACAGGGACGGGAGAGACCCAGTACTTC. Amino acid sequence: CSARDMTGTGETQYF.

This clonotype was observed a few times. This beta chain turned up in a library designed for alpha chains; as an off-target read, its abundance says little. The V and J genes are TRBV20-1 and TRBJ2-6; 10 positions agree with TRBD2. CDR1 and CDR2 (germline): DFQATT, SNEGSKA (reference sequence). CDR3 length equals 16 residues. The trim removed 4 bases at V and 0 bases at J, leaving 3 bases unmatched. CDR3 amino acids: CSAKERGGSGANVLTF. The CDR3 nucleotides read TGCAGTGCTAAGGAGCGGGGGGGCTCTGGGGCCAACGTCCTGACTTTC.

By its share, this clonotype is large (0.1 to 1%). The library was prepared for alpha chains; this beta chain is a stray read, so its frequency means little. V gene TRBV4-3 combines with J gene TRBJ2-4; the match to TRBD1 covers 7 bases. Germline-derived CDR1 and CDR2 are LGHNA and YSLEER. Trimming cost V 4 bases and J 5 bases; bases outside gene matches: 2. The CDR3 is made up of 13 amino acids. The CDR3 nucleotides read TGCGCCAGCAGCCGGGACAGCGAAAACATTCAGTACTTC. Its translation is CASSRDSENIQYF.

The sample holds many counts of this clonotype. Since the library was made to target alpha chains, this beta chain is a stray read and its abundance is not meaningful. The chain couples TRBV20-1 to TRBJ1-2; no clear D. V lost 1 base, J lost 0 bases, and 9 bases lay in between. The length of the CDR3 is 14 residues. CDR1 and CDR2 (germline): DFQATT, SNEGSKA (reference sequence). This CDR3 is CSARGVETNYGYTF. CDR3 nucleotides: TGCAGTGCTAGAGGTGTAGAAACTAACTATGGCTACACCTTC.

This clonotype was observed many times. This beta chain was picked up by a library intended for alpha chains and is off target, so its count carries little meaning. V is TRBV12-3 or TRBV12-4 and J is TRBJ1-1; weak D call: TRBD1 (5 bases). The CDR3 extends over 13 amino acids. The germline V and J ends were trimmed by 10 bases and 1 base, with 13 bases remaining between them. In DNA, the CDR3 is TGTGCCACCCTGGGACCCGGGAACACTGAAGCTTTCTTT. Translating it yields CATLGPGNTEAFF.

This clonotype is medium-sized within its sample. Found in a library prepared for alpha chains, this beta chain is an off-target read, and its abundance has little meaning. The rearrangement uses TRBV5-1 and TRBJ1-1, with a possible D match to TRBD1 (5 bases). Per germline, CDR1 SGHRS and CDR2 YFSETQ. The CDR3 extends over 17 amino acids. V shed 0 bases and J shed 0 bases, with 15 bases lying between them. CDR3 sequence reads: CASSLDGPGHMNTEAFF. In DNA, the CDR3 is TGCGCCAGCAGCTTGGATGGGCCAGGGCACATGAACACTGAAGCTTTCTTT.

The sample holds many counts of this clonotype. As an off-target read in a library built for alpha chains, this beta chain has a frequency of little significance. The chain links TRBV12-3 or TRBV12-4 to TRBJ1-1; 7 bases map to TRBD1. After removal of 7 bases from V and 7 bases from J, the junction contained 12 bases not matched to a gene. This CDR3 region has 14 residues. CDR3 region: CASTVTGQISEAFF. DNA for the CDR3: TGTGCCAGCACAGTCACGGGACAGATCAGTGAAGCTTTCTTT.

There are many counts of this clonotype. This beta chain represents an off-target read in a library built for alpha chains; its size is of limited meaning. V is TRBV7-3 and J is TRBJ1-2, with a weak D call TRBD1 (6 bases). This CDR3 comprises 13 residues. V lost 5 bases and J lost 0, with 7 bases in between. CDR1 and CDR2 (germline): SGHTA, FQGTGA. For the CDR3, the DNA is TGTGCCAGCAGCAAGGGGGCTAACTATGGCTACACCTTC. Amino acids: CASSKGANYGYTF.

This clonotype has ten or more counts. For a library built for alpha chains, this beta chain is a stray read; little rests on its size. The CDR3 coding sequence is TGCAGTGCCCACTTTAATGAAAAACTGTTTTTT. Residues: CSAHFNEKLFF. The chain is built from TRBV20-1 and TRBJ1-4; no firm D call. V was pared by 6 bases and J by 4 bases, with 6 bases between. In germline, CDR1 is DFQATT, CDR2 SNEGSKA (reference sequence). The CDR3 contains 11 residues.

At least ten counts were recorded for this clonotype. This beta chain came through as a stray read in a library set up for alpha chains, and its size says little. The chain employs TRBV9 and TRBJ2-2, with D possibly matching TRBD1 (5 bases). The CDR3 sequence is 15 residues long. The germline V gene encodes CDR1 SGDLS and CDR2 YYNGEE. V lost 4 bases and J lost 1, with 11 bases in between. CDR3 loop: CASSTQGLNTGELFF. CDR3 in DNA: TGTGCCAGCAGCACCCAGGGATTGAACACCGGGGAGCTGTTTTTT.

A word on this clonotype: This beta chain slipped into a library made for alpha chains as a stray read, so its size is not meaningful. This chain links TRBV12-3 or TRBV12-4 with TRBJ2-1; D unclear. The CDR3 is made up of 11 amino acids. Trimming took off 5 bases at V and 6 bases at J, with 5 bases between the two ends. The CDR3 bases are TGTGCCAGCAGTCCCATCAATGAGCAGTTCTTC. As protein: CASSPINEQFF.

In this sample, this clonotype turned up many times. This beta chain is off target for a library built for alpha chains, so its abundance means little. This chain joins TRBV4-1 and TRBJ1-5; a possible D gene is TRBD1 (5 bases). There are 14 residues in the CDR3. Between the trimmed V and J ends, which lost 2 bases and 4 bases, there was a span of 9 bases. In germline, CDR1 is MGHRA, CDR2 YSYEKL. The CDR3 reads CASSQYSGNQPQHF. The CDR3 DNA is TGCGCCAGCAGCCAATACTCAGGGAATCAGCCCCAGCATTTT.